This T cell receptor beta chain was sequenced for a study of T-cell reconstitution after alpha-beta-depleted transplantation in children. A TCRbeta library incorporating unique molecular identifiers was prepared. TCRdb reprocessed the PCR reads via MiXCR and lists one record per CDR3 protein. Of about 410,000 distinct CDR3 sequences in the sample, 20% were seen once. Germline V gene data show CDR1 as SQVTM and CDR2 as ANQGSEA. V gave up 6 bases and J gave up 2 bases, with 14 bases separating them. CDR3 size: 14 residues. This TCR derives from a human donor who donated a stem cell graft to a child with acute myeloid leukemia. The V gene is TRBV29-1, the J gene TRBJ1-5; D gene ambiguous. Sample: PBMCs from the stem cell graft donor, taken from the stem cell graft. DNA for the CDR3: TGCAGCGTCCTAGGGTCGGGTGGCAATCAGCCCCAGCATTTT. This codes for CSVLGSGGNQPQHF.